This T cell receptor beta chain was found in a study of OX40 agonist ivuxolimab in advanced cancers. On the study more broadly: It was permissible to have had prior anti-PD-1, anti-PD-L1 or anti-CTLA-4 therapy, and less than 45% had some.

Study-wide results and limits: Expanded clones belonging to CD8+ T cells outnumbered, on average, those of CD4+. Some patients without response likewise showed low normalized clonal expansion.

The CDR3 extends over 14 amino acids. Germline values: CDR1 SGHTA, CDR2 FQGTGA. V was clipped by 2 bases and J by 2 bases, with 8 bases between them. Patients had blood sampled at baseline and again on cycle 4 day 1 and cycle 7 day 1. This clone was seen just once. The antigen is undetermined. Assay used: immunoSEQ multiplex PCR; TCRdb lists only in-frame clones, some missing. The sample records some 150,000 clones, over 75% being singletons. The sequence was collected from an adult with an advanced solid tumor such as melanoma, head and neck, liver or kidney cancer. This material consisted of CD4+ or CD8+ T cells sorted from blood, taken in a trial of the OX40 agonist ivuxolimab. This rearrangement joins TRBV7-3 to TRBJ2-3, with D tentatively TRBD2 (5 bases). The CDR3 sequence: CASSLGEFTDTQYF. CDR3 nucleotides: TGTGCCAGCAGCTTAGGGGAGTTCACAGATACGCAGTATTTT.